This T cell receptor beta chain is from a study of T cells after yellow fever vaccination. Germline V gene lookup returns CDR1 SGHRS and CDR2 YFSETQ. The V end was cut by 4 bases, the J end by 1 base, with 15 bases between. The CDR3 is made up of 16 amino acids. TCRdb fed the 5' RACE reads into MiXCR, producing one record per CDR3 protein. The data hold approximately 450,000 distinct CDR3 sequences, with under 20% observed a single time. The chain recombines TRBV5-1 with TRBJ1-3, with D possibly being TRBD1 (5 bases). The TCR sequence derives from a man younger than 35 who received the YFV17D yellow fever vaccine. This specimen consisted of PBMCs, obtained before the yellow fever booster vaccination. CDR3 sequence reads: CASSPDTQASGNTIYF. CDR3 DNA: TGCGCCAGCAGCCCGGACACACAAGCTTCTGGAAACACCATATATTTT. Based on the CDR3 plus reference TRBV5-1 and TRBJ1-3, the full variable domain is KAGVTQTPRYLIKTRGQQVTLSCSPISGHRSVSWYQQTPGQGLQFLFEYFSETQRNKGNFPGRFSGRQFSNSRSEMNVSTLELGDSALYLCASSPDTQASGNTIYFGEGSWLTVV.